This TCR beta chain was found in a study of technical replicates of blood from a handful of donors. Germline CDR1 SGHVS, CDR2 FNYEAQ. This CDR3 region has 15 residues. Trimming took 1 base from V and 10 from J, leaving 18 bases between them. TCRdb keeps only in-frame clones here, not all; method: immunoSEQ multiplex PCR. The sample has tens of thousands of clones; around 94% are singletons. V and J are TRBV7-6 and TRBJ2-3, with a weak D call TRBD2 (5 bases). The receptor was isolated from a human donor in good health. What was sequenced was T cells isolated from PBMCs. In nucleotides, the CDR3 is TGTGCCAGCAGCTTAGACCCCGGACTCCCGAGGGCGCAGTATTTT. It codes for CASSLDPGLPRAQYF. The full variable domain, with the rest looked up from reference TRBV7-6 and TRBJ2-3, is GAGVSQSPRYKVTKRGQDVALRCDPISGHVSLYWYRQALGQGPEFLTYFNYEAQQDKSGLPNDRFSAERPEGSISTLTIQRTEQRDSAMYRCASSLDPGLPRAQYFGPGTRLTVL.